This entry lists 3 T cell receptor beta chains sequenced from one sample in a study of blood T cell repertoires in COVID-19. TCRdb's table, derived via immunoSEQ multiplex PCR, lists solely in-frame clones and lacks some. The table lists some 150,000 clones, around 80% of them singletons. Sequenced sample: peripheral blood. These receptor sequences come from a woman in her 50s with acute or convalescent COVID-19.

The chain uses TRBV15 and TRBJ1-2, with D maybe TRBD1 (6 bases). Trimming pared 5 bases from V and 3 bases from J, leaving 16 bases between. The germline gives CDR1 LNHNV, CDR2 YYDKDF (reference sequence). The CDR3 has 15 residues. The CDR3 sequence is CATSGEGERYYGYTF. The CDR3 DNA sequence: TGTGCCACCAGCGGGGAGGGGGAGCGGTACTATGGCTACACCTTC.

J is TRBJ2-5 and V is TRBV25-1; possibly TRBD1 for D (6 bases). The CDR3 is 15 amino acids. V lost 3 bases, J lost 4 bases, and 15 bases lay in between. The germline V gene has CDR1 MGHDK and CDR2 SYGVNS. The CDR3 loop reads CASSDRGVGRETQYF. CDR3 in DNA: TGTGCCAGCAGTGACAGGGGAGTTGGGAGAGAGACCCAGTACTTC.

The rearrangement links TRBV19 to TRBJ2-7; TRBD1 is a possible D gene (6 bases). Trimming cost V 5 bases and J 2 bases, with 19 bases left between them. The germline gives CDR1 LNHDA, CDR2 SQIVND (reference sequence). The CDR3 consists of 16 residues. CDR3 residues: CASSSPSRGIPYEQYF. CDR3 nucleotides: TGTGCCAGTAGTTCCCCCAGCAGGGGTATCCCCTACGAGCAGTACTTC.